This T cell receptor (beta chain) was documented in a study of T cells after yellow fever vaccination. This clonotype was observed many times. 5'RACE template switching added a universal primer site and UMIs to TCR cDNA. TCRdb re-derived calls from the 5' RACE reads in MiXCR, one entry per CDR3 protein. The sample includes a few hundred thousand distinct CDR3 sequences, approximately 4.3% of them seen just once. This CDR3 spans 17 amino acids. The germline V gene encodes CDR1 SEHNR and CDR2 FQNEAQ (reference sequence). V was pared by 5 bases and J by 0 bases, with 17 bases between. The clonotype originates from a young man who received the YFV17D yellow fever vaccine. Material: PBMCs, obtained 15 days after the yellow fever booster vaccination. The chain is built from TRBV7-9 and TRBJ1-5, with unresolved D. CDR3 protein: CASSTGAPLVSNQPQHF. In nucleotides, the CDR3 is TGTGCCAGCAGCACCGGAGCCCCGCTCGTTAGCAATCAGCCCCAGCATTTT.